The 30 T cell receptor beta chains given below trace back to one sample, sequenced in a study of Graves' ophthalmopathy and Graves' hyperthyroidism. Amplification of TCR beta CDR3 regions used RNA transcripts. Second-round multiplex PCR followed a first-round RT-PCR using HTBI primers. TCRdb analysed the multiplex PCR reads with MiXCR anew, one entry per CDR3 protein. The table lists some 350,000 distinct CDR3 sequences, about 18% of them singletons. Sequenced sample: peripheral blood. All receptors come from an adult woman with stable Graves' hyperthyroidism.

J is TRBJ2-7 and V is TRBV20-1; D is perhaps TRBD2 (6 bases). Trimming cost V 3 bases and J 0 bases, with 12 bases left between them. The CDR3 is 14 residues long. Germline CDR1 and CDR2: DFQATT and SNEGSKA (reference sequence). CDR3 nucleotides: TGCAGTGCTAGTGCCGGGGGTAACTCCTACGAGCAGTACTTC. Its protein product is CSASAGGNSYEQYF.

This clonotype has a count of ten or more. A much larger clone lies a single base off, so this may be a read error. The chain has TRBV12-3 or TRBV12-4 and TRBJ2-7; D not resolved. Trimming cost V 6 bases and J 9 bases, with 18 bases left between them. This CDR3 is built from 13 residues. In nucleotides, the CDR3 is TGTGCCAGCAGCTTACTTGGGCAGAACGGGCAGTACTTC. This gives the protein CASSLLGQNGQYF.

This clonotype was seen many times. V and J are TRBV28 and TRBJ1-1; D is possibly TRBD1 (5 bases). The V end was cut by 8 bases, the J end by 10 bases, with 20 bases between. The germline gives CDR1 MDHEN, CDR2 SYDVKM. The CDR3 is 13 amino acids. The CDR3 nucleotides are TGTGCCAGCCGTCCCCCGGCCAGCGGGGGAGCTTTCTTT. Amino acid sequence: CASRPPASGGAFF.

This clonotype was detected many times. CDR3 in amino acids: CATSGPRARIDTGELFF. As DNA, the CDR3 is TGTGCCACCAGTGGCCCCCGGGCGCGAATAGACACCGGGGAGCTGTTTTTT. The V call is TRBV24-1, the J call TRBJ2-2; D is unresolved. Germline V gives CDR1 KGHDR, CDR2 SFDVKD. Between the trimmed V and J ends, which lost 5 bases and 3 bases, there was a span of 18 bases. The CDR3 runs 17 residues.

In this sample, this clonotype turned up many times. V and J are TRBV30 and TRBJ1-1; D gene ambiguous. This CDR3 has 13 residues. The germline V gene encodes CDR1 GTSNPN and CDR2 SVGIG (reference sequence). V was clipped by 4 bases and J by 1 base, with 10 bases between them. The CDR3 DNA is TGTGCCTGGACCCGGGGAGCGAACACTGAAGCTTTCTTT. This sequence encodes CAWTRGANTEAFF.

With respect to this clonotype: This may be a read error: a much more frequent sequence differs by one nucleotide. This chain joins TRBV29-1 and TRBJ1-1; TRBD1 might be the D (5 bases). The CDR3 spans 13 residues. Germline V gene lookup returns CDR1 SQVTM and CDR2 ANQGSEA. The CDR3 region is CSVDSGTITEAFF. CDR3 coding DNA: TGCAGTGTTGATTCCGGGACTATCACTGAAGCTTTCTTT.

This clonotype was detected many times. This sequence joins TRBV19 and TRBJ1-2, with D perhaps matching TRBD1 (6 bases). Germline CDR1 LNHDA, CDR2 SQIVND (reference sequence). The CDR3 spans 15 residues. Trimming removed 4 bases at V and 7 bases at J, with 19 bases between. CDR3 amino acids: CASSKGRGGRIGYTF. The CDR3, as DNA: TGTGCCAGTAGTAAAGGCAGGGGAGGGAGGATTGGCTACACCTTC.

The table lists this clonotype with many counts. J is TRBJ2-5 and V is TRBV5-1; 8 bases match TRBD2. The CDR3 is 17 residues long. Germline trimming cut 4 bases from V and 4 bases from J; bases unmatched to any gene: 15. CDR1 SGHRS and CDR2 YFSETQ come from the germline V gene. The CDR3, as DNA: TGCGCCAGCAGCCGTGGGGGAGCGGGAGCCCCCGGAGAGACCCAGTACTTC. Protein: CASSRGGAGAPGETQYF.

The CDR3 sequence: CASRSRAVGGYTF. CDR3 bases: TGTGCCAGCAGGTCTCGGGCCGTTGGTGGCTACACCTTC. V and J are TRBV12-3 or TRBV12-4 and TRBJ1-2; no firm D call. V dropped 6 bases and J dropped 7 bases, with 15 bases sitting between them. The CDR3 has 13 amino acids.

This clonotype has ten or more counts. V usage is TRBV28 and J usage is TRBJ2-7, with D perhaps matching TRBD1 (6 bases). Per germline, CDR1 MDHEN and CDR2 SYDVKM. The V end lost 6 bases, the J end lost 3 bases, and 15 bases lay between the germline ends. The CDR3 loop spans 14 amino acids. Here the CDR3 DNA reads TGTGCCAGCAGCCCGGTGGGGACATACTACGAGCAGTACTTC. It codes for CASSPVGTYYEQYF.

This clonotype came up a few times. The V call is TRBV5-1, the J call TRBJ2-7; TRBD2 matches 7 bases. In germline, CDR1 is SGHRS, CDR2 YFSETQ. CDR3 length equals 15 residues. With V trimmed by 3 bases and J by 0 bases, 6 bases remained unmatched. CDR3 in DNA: TGCGCCAGCAGCTCCGGGACTACAAGCTCCTACGAGCAGTACTTC. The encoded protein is CASSSGTTSSYEQYF.

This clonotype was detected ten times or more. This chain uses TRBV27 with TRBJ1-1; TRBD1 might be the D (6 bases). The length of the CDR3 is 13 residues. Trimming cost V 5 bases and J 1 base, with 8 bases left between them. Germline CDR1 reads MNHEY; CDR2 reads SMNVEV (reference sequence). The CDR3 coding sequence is TGTGCCAGCAGTCAACAGGGGAACACTGAAGCTTTCTTT. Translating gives CASSQQGNTEAFF.

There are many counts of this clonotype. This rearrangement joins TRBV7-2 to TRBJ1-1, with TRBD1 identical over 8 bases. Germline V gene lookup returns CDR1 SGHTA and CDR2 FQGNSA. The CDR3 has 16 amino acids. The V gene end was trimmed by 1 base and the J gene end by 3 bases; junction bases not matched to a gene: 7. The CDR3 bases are TGTGCCAGCAGCTTAGTGAGCGCAGGGGGCGACACTGAAGCTTTCTTT. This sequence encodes CASSLVSAGGDTEAFF.

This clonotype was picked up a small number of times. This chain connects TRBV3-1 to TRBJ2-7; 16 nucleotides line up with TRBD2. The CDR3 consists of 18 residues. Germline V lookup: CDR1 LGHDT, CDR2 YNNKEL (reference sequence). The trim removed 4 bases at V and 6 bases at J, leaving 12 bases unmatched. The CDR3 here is CASSLAGTSGRAGGEQYF. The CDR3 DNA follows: TGTGCCAGCAGCCTAGCAGGGACTAGCGGGAGGGCCGGAGGCGAGCAGTACTTC.

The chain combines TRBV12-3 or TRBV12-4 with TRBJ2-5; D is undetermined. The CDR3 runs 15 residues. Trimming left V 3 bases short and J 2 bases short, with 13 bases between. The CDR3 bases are TGTGCCAGCAGTTTGGGTATTGGTAGTCAAGAGACCCAGTACTTC. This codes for CASSLGIGSQETQYF.

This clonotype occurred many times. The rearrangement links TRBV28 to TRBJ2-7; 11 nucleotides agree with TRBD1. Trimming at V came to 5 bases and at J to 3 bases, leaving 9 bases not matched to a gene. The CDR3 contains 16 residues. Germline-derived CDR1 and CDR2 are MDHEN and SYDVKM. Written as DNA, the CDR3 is TGTGCCAGCAGTCTCATCGGAGGGACAGGGGGCTACGAGCAGTACTTC. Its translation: CASSLIGGTGGYEQYF.

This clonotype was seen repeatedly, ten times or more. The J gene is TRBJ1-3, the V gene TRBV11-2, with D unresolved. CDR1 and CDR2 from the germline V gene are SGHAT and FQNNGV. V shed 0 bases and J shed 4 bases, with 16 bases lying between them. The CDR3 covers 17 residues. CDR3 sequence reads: CASSLDGRPGGGNTIYF. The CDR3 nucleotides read TGTGCCAGCAGCTTAGATGGTCGGCCCGGCGGAGGAAACACCATATATTTT. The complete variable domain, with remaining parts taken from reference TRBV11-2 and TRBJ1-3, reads EAGVAQSPRYKIIEKRQSVAFWCNPISGHATLYWYQQILGQGPKLLIQFQNNGVVDDSQLPKDRFSAERLKGVDSTLKIQPAKLEDSAVYLCASSLDGRPGGGNTIYFGEGSWLTVV.

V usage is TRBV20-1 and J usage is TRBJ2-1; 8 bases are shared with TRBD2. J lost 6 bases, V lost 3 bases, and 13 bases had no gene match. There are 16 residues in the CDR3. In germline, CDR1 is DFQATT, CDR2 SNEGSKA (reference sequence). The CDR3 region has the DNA TGCAGTGCTAGGGGGGCGGTAGCGGGACCAGGCAATGAGCAGTTCTTC. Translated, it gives CSARGAVAGPGNEQFF.

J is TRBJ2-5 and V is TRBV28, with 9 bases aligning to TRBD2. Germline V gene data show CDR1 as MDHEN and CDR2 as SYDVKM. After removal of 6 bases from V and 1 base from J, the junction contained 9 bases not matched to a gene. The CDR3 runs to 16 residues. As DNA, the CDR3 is TGTGCCAGCAGCGGTGGACTAGCGTATCTCCAAGAGACCCAGTACTTC. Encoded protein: CASSGGLAYLQETQYF.

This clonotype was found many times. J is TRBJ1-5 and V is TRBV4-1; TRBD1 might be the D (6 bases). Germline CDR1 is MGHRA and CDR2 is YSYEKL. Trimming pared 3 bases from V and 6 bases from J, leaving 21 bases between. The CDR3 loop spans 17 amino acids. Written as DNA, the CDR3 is TGCGCCAGCAGCCAGGAGGGGTTATGGGACATGGGTCAGCCCCAGCATTTT. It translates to CASSQEGLWDMGQPQHF.

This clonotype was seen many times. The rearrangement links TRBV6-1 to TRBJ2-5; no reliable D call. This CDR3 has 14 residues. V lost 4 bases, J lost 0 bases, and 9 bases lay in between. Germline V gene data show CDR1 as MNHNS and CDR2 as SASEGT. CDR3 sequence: CASSARQDQETQYF. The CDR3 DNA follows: TGTGCCAGCAGTGCACGACAAGACCAAGAGACCCAGTACTTC.

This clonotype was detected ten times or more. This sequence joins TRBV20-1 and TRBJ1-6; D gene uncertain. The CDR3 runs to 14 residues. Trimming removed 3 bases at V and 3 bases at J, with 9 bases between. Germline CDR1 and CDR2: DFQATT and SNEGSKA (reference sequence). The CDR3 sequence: CSAREGNYNSPLHF. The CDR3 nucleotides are TGCAGTGCTAGGGAAGGGAACTATAATTCACCCCTCCACTTT.

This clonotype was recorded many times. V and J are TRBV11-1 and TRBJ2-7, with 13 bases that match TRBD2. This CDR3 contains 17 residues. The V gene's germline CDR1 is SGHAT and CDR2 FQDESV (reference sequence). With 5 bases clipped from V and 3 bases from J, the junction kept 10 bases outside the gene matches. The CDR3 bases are TGTGCCAGCAGCACGAGCGGGACTAGCGGGACATACTACGAGCAGTACTTC. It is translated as CASSTSGTSGTYYEQYF.

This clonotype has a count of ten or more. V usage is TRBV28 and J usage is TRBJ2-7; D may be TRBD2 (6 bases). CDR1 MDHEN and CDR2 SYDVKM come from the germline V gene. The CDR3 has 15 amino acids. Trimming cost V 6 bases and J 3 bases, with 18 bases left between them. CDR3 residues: CASSPSSDIIYEQYF. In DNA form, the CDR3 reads TGTGCCAGCAGCCCGTCTAGCGATATTATCTACGAGCAGTACTTC.

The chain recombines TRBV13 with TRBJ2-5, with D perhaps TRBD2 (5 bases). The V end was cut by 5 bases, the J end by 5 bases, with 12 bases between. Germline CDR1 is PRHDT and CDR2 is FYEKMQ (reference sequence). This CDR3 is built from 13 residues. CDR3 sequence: CASSHGNRETQYF. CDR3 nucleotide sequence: TGTGCCAGCAGCCACGGGAATCGGGAGACCCAGTACTTC.

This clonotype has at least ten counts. CDR3 nucleotide sequence: TGTGCCAGCTCACCGGGTGGGAGAGAGACCCAGTACTTC. Its protein is CASSPGGRETQYF. V and J are TRBV18 and TRBJ2-5; the D gene is possibly TRBD2 (5 bases). This CDR3 contains 13 residues. V lost 3 bases, J lost 4 bases, and 9 bases lay in between. Germline V gene data show CDR1 as KGHSH and CDR2 as LQKENI.

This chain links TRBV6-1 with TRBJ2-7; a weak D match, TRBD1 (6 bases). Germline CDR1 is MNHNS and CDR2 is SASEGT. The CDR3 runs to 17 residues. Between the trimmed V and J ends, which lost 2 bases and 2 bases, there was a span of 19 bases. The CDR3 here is CASSELPKGGYPYEQYF. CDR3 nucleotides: TGTGCCAGCAGTGAACTCCCCAAAGGGGGTTACCCCTACGAGCAGTACTTC.

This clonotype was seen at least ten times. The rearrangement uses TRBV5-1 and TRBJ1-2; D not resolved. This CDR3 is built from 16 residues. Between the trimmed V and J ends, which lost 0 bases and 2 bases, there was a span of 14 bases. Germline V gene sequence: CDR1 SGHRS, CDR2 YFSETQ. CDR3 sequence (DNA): TGCGCCAGCAGCTTGGATCAGGACTCGAGGAACTATGGCTACACCTTC. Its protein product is CASSLDQDSRNYGYTF.

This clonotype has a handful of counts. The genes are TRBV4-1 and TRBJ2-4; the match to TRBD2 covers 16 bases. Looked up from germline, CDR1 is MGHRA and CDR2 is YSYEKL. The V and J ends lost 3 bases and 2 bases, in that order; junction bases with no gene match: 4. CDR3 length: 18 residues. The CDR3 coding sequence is TGCGCCAGCAGCCAGGGACTAGCGGGAGGGCGACCCAAAAACATTCAGTACTTC. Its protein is CASSQGLAGGRPKNIQYF.

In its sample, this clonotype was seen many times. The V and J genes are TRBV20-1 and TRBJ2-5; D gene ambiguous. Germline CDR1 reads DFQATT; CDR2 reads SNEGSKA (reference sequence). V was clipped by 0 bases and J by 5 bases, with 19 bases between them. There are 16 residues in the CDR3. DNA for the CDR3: TGCAGTGCTAGAGACCGCGCCAGTCACTCGATGGAGACCCAGTACTTC. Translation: CSARDRASHSMETQYF.